The 24 T cell receptor beta chains below were found in one sample sequenced in a study of T cells after yellow fever vaccination. From the 5' RACE reads, TCRdb called clonotypes with MiXCR, one entry per CDR3 protein. The sample records some 160,000 distinct CDR3 sequences, around 7.3% being singletons. The input for sequencing was CD4+ T cells sorted from PBMCs, taken about 5 days after the first yellow fever vaccination. These receptors originate from a man aged 18 to 35 who received the YFV17D yellow fever vaccine.

This clonotype came up many times. The chain couples TRBV3-1 to TRBJ2-2, with TRBD1 matching over 8 bases. The V segment lost 1 base and the J segment 4 bases; nucleotides outside the gene matches: 5. CDR3 size: 16 residues. Looked up from germline, CDR1 is LGHDT and CDR2 is YNNKEL (reference sequence). CDR3 amino acids: CASSQGPGGRTGELFF. The CDR3 DNA sequence: TGTGCCAGCAGCCAAGGTCCAGGGGGCCGCACCGGGGAGCTGTTTTTT.

This clonotype was observed at least ten times. The gene calls are TRBV19 and TRBJ2-4; TRBD2 might be the D (6 bases). The V gene's germline CDR1 is LNHDA and CDR2 SQIVND (reference sequence). V lost 9 bases, J lost 5 bases, and 14 bases lay in between. The CDR3 runs to 13 residues. The CDR3 coding sequence is TGTGCCAGCTCAAGGGACTGGCAAAACATTCAGTACTTC. Protein: CASSRDWQNIQYF.

This clonotype was detected many times. The chain recombines TRBV12-3 or TRBV12-4 with TRBJ2-5; D perhaps matches TRBD2 (6 bases). The CDR3 totals 14 residues. V dropped 5 bases and J dropped 5 bases, with 15 bases sitting between them. CDR3 sequence (DNA): TGTGCCAGCAGTCCGAGGGTGGGAGGCGAGACCCAGTACTTC. Translating gives CASSPRVGGETQYF.

This clonotype was recorded at least ten times. The rearrangement uses TRBV24-1 and TRBJ1-4; 8 bases match TRBD1. This CDR3 contains 18 residues. Germline V gives CDR1 KGHDR, CDR2 SFDVKD. The V segment lost 3 bases and the J segment 1 base; nucleotides outside the gene matches: 9. The CDR3 protein is CATSDPRATGGTNEKLFF. The CDR3 DNA follows: TGTGCCACCAGTGATCCTAGAGCAACAGGGGGAACTAATGAAAAACTGTTTTTT.

Comments on this clonotype: A much larger clone sits a single nucleotide away, making a read error possible. The J gene is TRBJ2-3, the V gene TRBV7-8; D might be TRBD1 or TRBD2, each matching 5 bases. Germline values: CDR1 SGHVS, CDR2 FQNEAQ. CDR3 size: 19 residues. V was trimmed by 3 bases and J by 4 bases, leaving 26 bases between them. The CDR3 spells CASSFGTVVRRIASDTQYF. The CDR3 region has the DNA TGTGCCAGCAGCTTCGGGACGGTGGTCCGCCGCATAGCTTCAGATACGCAGTATTTT. Looking up the rest from reference TRBV7-8 and TRBJ2-3 gives the full variable domain: GAGVSQSPRYKVAKRGQDVALRCDPISGHVSLFWYQQALGQGPEFLTYFQNEAQLDKSGLPSDRFFAERPEGSVSTLKIQRTQQEDSAVYLCASSFGTVVRRIASDTQYFGPGTRLTVL.

The chain has TRBV7-2 and TRBJ2-3; tentatively, D is TRBD2 (5 bases). Germline loops: CDR1 SGHTA, CDR2 FQGNSA. V was cut by 2 bases and J by 5 bases, with 11 bases left in between. The CDR3 sequence is 14 residues long. As DNA, the CDR3 is TGTGCCAGCAGCTTAATCCCCGAGGGAGATACGCAGTATTTT. Encoded protein: CASSLIPEGDTQYF.

This clonotype came up many times. The chain combines TRBV20-1 with TRBJ1-1; weak D call: TRBD1 (6 bases). This CDR3 region has 14 residues. Germline V gives CDR1 DFQATT, CDR2 SNEGSKA (reference sequence). Trimming removed 3 bases from V and 1 base from J, with 12 bases in between. The CDR3: CSAREQGPNTEAFF. The DNA for the CDR3 is TGCAGTGCTAGGGAACAGGGACCGAACACTGAAGCTTTCTTT.

This clonotype has just one count. This may be a read error: a much more frequent sequence differs by one nucleotide. The chain is built from TRBV4-3 and TRBJ2-2; D remains unclear. This CDR3 has 15 residues. V was cut by 2 bases and J by 1 base, with 8 bases left in between. Germline-derived CDR1 and CDR2 are LGHNA and YSLEER. This chain's CDR3 is CASSQPPVNTGELFF. The CDR3 nucleotides read TGCGCCAGCAGCCAACCCCCCGTGAACACCGGGGAGCTGTTTTTT.

In its sample, this clonotype was seen a few times. This chain joins TRBV7-9 and TRBJ2-5; D uncertain. In germline, CDR1 is SEHNR, CDR2 FQNEAQ (reference sequence). There are 14 residues in the CDR3. The ends were cut back, 5 bases at V and 2 bases at J, with 12 bases in the middle. As DNA, the CDR3 is TGTGCCAGCAGCCCCCCTTCCCAACAAGAGACCCAGTACTTC. This encodes CASSPPSQQETQYF.

This clonotype was seen ten or more times. This rearrangement joins TRBV12-3 or TRBV12-4 to TRBJ2-7; D is perhaps TRBD1 (5 bases). This CDR3 region has 13 residues. The V gene lost 1 base and the J gene lost 3 bases, with 7 bases spanning the gap. Here the CDR3 DNA reads TGTGCCAGCAGTTTAGGGACAAGCTACGAGCAGTACTTC. It encodes CASSLGTSYEQYF.

In this sample, this clonotype turned up many times. V gene TRBV20-1 combines with J gene TRBJ2-2; D ambiguous. CDR1 DFQATT and CDR2 SNEGSKA come from the germline V gene (reference sequence). Trimming left V 3 bases short and J 1 base short, with 9 bases between. The CDR3 extends over 14 amino acids. In DNA form, the CDR3 reads TGCAGTGCTAGGTACACGGGGAACACCGGGGAGCTGTTTTTT. Translation: CSARYTGNTGELFF.

This clonotype was detected many times. The CDR3 reads CASSEGGTTSGANVLTF. As DNA, the CDR3 is TGTGCCAGCAGTGAAGGTGGCACCACATCTGGGGCCAACGTCCTGACTTTC. The chain joins TRBV6-1 to TRBJ2-6; the D is unclear. Deletions cut 1 base from V and 1 base from J, with 11 bases between. Per the germline V gene, CDR1 is MNHNS and CDR2 is SASEGT. The CDR3 loop spans 17 amino acids.

This clonotype occurred many times. CDR3 loop: CASSGTGDNNSPLHF. The CDR3 DNA reads TGTGCCAGCTCAGGGACAGGGGACAATAATTCACCCCTCCACTTT. V gene TRBV18 combines with J gene TRBJ1-6, with 10 bases lining up with TRBD1. Trimming took 5 bases from V and 5 from J; bases not matched to a gene: 3. CDR1 and CDR2 (germline): KGHSH, LQKENI. The CDR3 contains 15 residues. Full variable domain (missing parts from reference TRBV18 and TRBJ1-6): NAGVMQNPRHLVRRRGQEARLRCSPMKGHSHVYWYRQLPEEGLKFMVYLQKENIIDESGMPKERFSAEFPKEGPSILRIQQVVRGDSAAYFCASSGTGDNNSPLHFGNGTRLTVT.

This clonotype was counted a few times. The chain employs TRBV5-1 and TRBJ2-5; tentatively, D is TRBD2 (5 bases). CDR3 length: 14 amino acids. CDR1 and CDR2 from the germline V gene are SGHRS and YFSETQ. Deletions cut 1 base from V and 5 bases from J, with 12 bases between. The CDR3 DNA sequence: TGCGCCAGCAGCTTGATCGGGGATGGGGAGACCCAGTACTTC. It specifies CASSLIGDGETQYF.

This clonotype was counted at least ten times. The chain has TRBV6-2 or TRBV6-3 and TRBJ1-1; TRBD1 matches 7 bases. CDR1 and CDR2 from the germline V gene are MNHEY and SVGEGT. The CDR3 contains 13 residues. V shed 6 bases, J shed 5 bases, and the junction held 6 bases outside the gene matches. CDR3 loop: CASRRTGGTEAFF. CDR3 coding DNA: TGTGCCAGCAGAAGGACAGGAGGGACTGAAGCTTTCTTT.

In this sample, this clonotype turned up many times. The chain recombines TRBV28 with TRBJ2-7, with D tentatively TRBD1 (6 bases). V was clipped by 4 bases and J by 5 bases, with 18 bases between them. Germline V gives CDR1 MDHEN, CDR2 SYDVKM. The CDR3 runs to 15 residues. CDR3 region: CASSYGGHGRDEQYV. CDR3 DNA: TGTGCCAGCAGTTATGGGGGCCATGGCCGGGACGAGCAGTACGTC.

This clonotype was picked up a small number of times. This chain links TRBV19 with TRBJ2-7; D is uncertain. The CDR3 loop spans 14 amino acids. CDR1 is LNHDA and CDR2 is SQIVND in the germline V gene (reference sequence). Trimming shortened V by 5 bases and J by 0 bases, and 11 bases separated the two germline ends. CDR3 coding DNA: TGTGCCAGTAGTGGGCCCAGCATCTCCTACGAGCAGTACTTC. Its protein is CASSGPSISYEQYF.

In its sample, this clonotype was seen a few times. The gene calls are TRBV7-2 and TRBJ2-3; TRBD1 might be the D (5 bases). V was clipped by 1 base and J by 0 bases, with 14 bases between them. Germline-derived CDR1 and CDR2 are SGHTA and FQGNSA. This CDR3 comprises 17 residues. The CDR3 loop is CASSLGQLYRSTDTQYF. Written as DNA, the CDR3 is TGTGCCAGCAGCTTAGGACAGCTTTACCGTAGCACAGATACGCAGTATTTT.

This clonotype was detected ten times or more. This sequence joins TRBV7-2 and TRBJ1-3; no clear D. CDR1 SGHTA and CDR2 FQGNSA come from the germline V gene. This CDR3 is built from 14 residues. V gave up 5 bases and J gave up 8 bases, with 16 bases separating them. For the CDR3, the DNA is TGTGCCAGCAGCCCCGGGCCCGGGAGGGACACCATATATTTT. This sequence encodes CASSPGPGRDTIYF.

Written as DNA, the CDR3 is TGCGCCAGCAGCCTGACAGAGTTCTATGGCTACACCTTC. Translation gives CASSLTEFYGYTF. The rearrangement joins TRBV4-3 to TRBJ1-2, with D tentatively TRBD1 (5 bases). Germline assignment: CDR1 LGHNA and CDR2 YSLEER. The V end lost 4 bases, the J end lost 4 bases, and 10 bases lay between the germline ends. The CDR3 has 13 residues.

Ten or more counts support this clonotype. The chain combines TRBV5-1 with TRBJ2-3; no definite D call. Germline V CDR1 and CDR2: SGHRS, YFSETQ. The CDR3 runs 15 residues. V was pared by 4 bases and J by 3 bases, with 15 bases between. The CDR3 reads CASSVGIGTTDTQYF. The CDR3 DNA sequence: TGCGCCAGCAGCGTAGGTATTGGTACTACAGATACGCAGTATTTT.

This clonotype has at least ten counts. V gene TRBV4-1 combines with J gene TRBJ2-1; D is perhaps TRBD2 (6 bases). This CDR3 has 15 residues. In germline, CDR1 is MGHRA, CDR2 YSYEKL. The ends were cut back, 3 bases at V and 6 bases at J, with 15 bases in the middle. The CDR3 nucleotides are TGCGCCAGCAGCCACCCGACTAGAATGCTCAATGAGCAGTTCTTC. The encoded protein is CASSHPTRMLNEQFF.

V and J are TRBV20-1 and TRBJ1-5; TRBD1 is a possible D gene (5 bases). This CDR3 is 14 amino acids long. In germline, CDR1 is DFQATT, CDR2 SNEGSKA (reference sequence). Trimming took off 0 bases at V and 6 bases at J, with 12 bases between the two ends. This CDR3 reads CSARDGRDGQPQHF. The CDR3 region has the DNA TGCAGTGCTAGAGATGGTAGGGACGGTCAGCCCCAGCATTTT.

This clonotype was counted between two and nine times. The chain links TRBV3-1 to TRBJ2-6; 7 bases align to TRBD1. With V trimmed by 4 bases and J by 0 bases, 9 bases remained unmatched. Germline loops: CDR1 LGHDT, CDR2 YNNKEL (reference sequence). The CDR3 length is 18 residues. As DNA, the CDR3 is TGTGCCAGCAGCCCTTATTGGACAGGCGGCTCTGGGGCCAACGTCCTGACTTTC. Amino acid sequence: CASSPYWTGGSGANVLTF.